The entry below gives a single TCR beta chain sequence along with its context. The data were obtained in a study of shared clonotypes between healthy human individuals. Trimming shortened V by 0 bases and J by 8 bases, and 14 bases separated the two germline ends. CDR3 size: 14 residues. Germline V gene lookup returns CDR1 SGHTS and CDR2 YDEGEE. Generated by immunoSEQ multiplex PCR, the TCRdb table keeps only in-frame clones and is missing some. The profile covers fewer than 1.4 million clones, with approximately 78% appearing a single time and 0.61% taken by the ten largest. The sequencing input was memory CD4+ T cells from PBMCs. The subset was: CD45RA-negative fraction. The V call is TRBV5-8, the J call TRBJ1-2, with a weak D call TRBD1 (5 bases). This TCR was recovered from a man aged 18 to 29 in good health. Some clones in this sample may be carry-over from other donors' samples. This CDR3 is CASSLGYRLLGYTF. The CDR3 nucleotides read TGTGCCAGCAGCTTGGGGTACAGGCTTTTGGGCTACACCTTC. The whole variable domain, remainder taken from reference TRBV5-8 and TRBJ1-2, is EAGVTQSPTHLIKTRGQQATLRCSPISGHTSVYWYQQALGLGLQFLLWYDEGEERNRGNFPPRFSGRQFPNYSSELNVNALELEDSALYLCASSLGYRLLGYTFGSGTRLTVV.